Listed here are 9 T cell receptor beta chains from one sample, sequenced in a study of T cell repertoires in cytomegalovirus infection. TCRdb called the reads again in MiXCR, with one record for every CDR3 protein. The sample lists around 740,000 distinct CDR3 sequences; roughly a third were seen once. The sequencing sample was made of PBMCs. These TCRs come from a human donor in good health (CMV status not recorded). Some clones in this sample may be carry-over from other donors' samples.

This clonotype has more than one count but fewer than ten. CDR3: CSASPGGGAEDTQYF. The CDR3 DNA is TGCAGTGCTTCTCCGGGCGGGGGGGCCGAAGATACGCAGTATTTT. The chain carries TRBV20-1 and TRBJ2-3; 9 bases are a match to TRBD2. Trimming removed 5 bases from V and 5 bases from J; junction bases left unmatched: 11. The CDR3 contains 15 residues. CDR1 DFQATT and CDR2 SNEGSKA come from the germline V gene (reference sequence).

This clonotype was observed a few times. The genes are TRBV14 and TRBJ2-1, with 10 bases identical to TRBD2. CDR1 SGHDN and CDR2 FVKESK come from the germline V gene. The CDR3 covers 15 residues. With 3 bases clipped from V and 7 bases from J, the junction kept 6 bases outside the gene matches. Here the CDR3 reads CASSQSGRGWNEQFF. The CDR3 DNA reads as TGTGCCAGCAGCCAGAGCGGGAGGGGTTGGAATGAGCAGTTCTTC.

This rearrangement joins TRBV12-3 or TRBV12-4 to TRBJ2-7; no definite D call. The CDR3 sequence is 13 residues long. Trimming cost V 6 bases and J 0 bases, with 9 bases left between them. For the CDR3, the DNA is TGTGCCAGCAGCTTGATGGTCTCCTACGAGCAGTACTTC. Translating gives CASSLMVSYEQYF.

In its sample, this clonotype was seen a few times. V gene TRBV28 combines with J gene TRBJ1-5; D not resolved. Germline loops: CDR1 MDHEN, CDR2 SYDVKM. CDR3 length: 14 residues. With 2 bases removed from V and 0 bases from J, the gap between germline ends came to 5 bases. CDR3 sequence: CASSLTISNQPQHF. The CDR3 DNA follows: TGTGCCAGCAGTTTAACCATTAGCAATCAGCCCCAGCATTTT. The whole variable domain, remainder taken from reference TRBV28 and TRBJ1-5, is DVKVTQSSRYLVKRTGEKVFLECVQDMDHENMFWYRQDPGLGLRLIYFSYDVKMKEKGDIPEGYSVSREKKERFSLILESASTNQTSMYLCASSLTISNQPQHFGDGTRLSIL.

This clonotype was seen repeatedly, ten times or more. The J gene is TRBJ1-5, the V gene TRBV12-3 or TRBV12-4; D is possibly TRBD1 (6 bases). Trimming cost V 7 bases and J 8 bases, with 30 bases left between them. The CDR3 is 18 residues long. The DNA for the CDR3 is TGTGCCAGCACTCTGGCCGGACCCGAAGGGGGGCGTTGGGAGCCCCAGCATTTT. Residues: CASTLAGPEGGRWEPQHF.

About this clonotype itself: This may arise from a read error, as a much more abundant clone is one base away. The conserved phenylalanine or tryptophan is not found at the CDR3 terminus, so this likely reflects a read error. The chain uses TRBV7-9 and TRBJ1-1; 9 nucleotides match TRBD1. This CDR3 spans 14 amino acids. Germline V CDR1 and CDR2: SEHNR, FQNEAQ (reference sequence). V was pared by 6 bases and J by 8 bases, with 10 bases of the junction left unmatched. The CDR3 here is CASSRRTGAPEAFC. For the CDR3, the DNA is TGTGCCAGCAGTCGACGGACAGGGGCTCCAGAAGCTTTCTGT.

The V and J genes are TRBV5-1 and TRBJ2-7; 8 bases match TRBD1. In germline, CDR1 is SGHRS, CDR2 YFSETQ. The V and J ends lost 3 bases and 4 bases, in that order; junction bases with no gene match: 18. There are 18 residues in the CDR3. This CDR3 reads CASSSDHIKGQAGYEQYF. CDR3 nucleotides: TGCGCCAGCAGCTCGGACCACATCAAGGGACAGGCGGGATACGAGCAGTACTTC. Complete variable domain (other parts from reference TRBV5-1 and TRBJ2-7): KAGVTQTPRYLIKTRGQQVTLSCSPISGHRSVSWYQQTPGQGLQFLFEYFSETQRNKGNFPGRFSGRQFSNSRSEMNVSTLELGDSALYLCASSSDHIKGQAGYEQYFGPGTRLTVT.

The V and J genes are TRBV12-3 or TRBV12-4 and TRBJ1-3; D is unclear. V lost 2 bases and J lost 2, with 7 bases in between. This CDR3 comprises 14 residues. Here the CDR3 DNA reads TGTGCCAGCAGTTTACTAGGTACTGGAAACACCATATATTTT. This translates into CASSLLGTGNTIYF.

This clonotype has only a few counts. The chain uses TRBV12-3 or TRBV12-4 and TRBJ2-7; D is uncertain. CDR3 length: 13 amino acids. The germline V and J ends were trimmed by 5 bases and 3 bases, with 11 bases remaining between them. The CDR3 reads CASSQRLDYEQYF. The CDR3 region has the DNA TGTGCCAGCAGTCAACGGCTAGACTACGAGCAGTACTTC.